The source of this TCR beta chain is a study of T-cell memory formation after mild COVID-19. Looking at the study overall: Largely, the TCR clusters proved donor specific. General study results and limits: A second wave expanding day 15 to 37 was CD4+-biased; contracting clones were balanced. Among contracting clones, CD4+ were mainly CM/EM and CD8+ enriched in EMRA.

TCRdb reprocessed the 5' RACE reads via MiXCR and lists one record per CDR3 protein. This table has some 280,000 distinct CDR3 sequences, around 15% appearing once. This clonotype appeared a few times. Its antigen is undetermined. Looked up from germline, CDR1 is DFQATT and CDR2 is SNEGSKA (reference sequence). V lost 3 bases to trimming and J lost 8 bases, with 11 bases between them. There are 12 residues in the CDR3. This receptor was obtained from a man between 18 and 35 years old who had mild COVID-19 (a few samples of this study predate the infection). Cell type and time point are not known. This chain connects TRBV20-1 to TRBJ2-1; maybe TRBD2 (6 bases). Sequenced: PBMCs or a T cell subset sorted from them (not recorded which). The CDR3 loop is CSARFGGDEQFF. The CDR3 nucleotides are TGCAGTGCTAGGTTCGGGGGTGATGAGCAGTTCTTC.